This is a list of T cell receptor beta chains from one sample in a study of high-grade serous ovarian cancer treatment subgroups. Sequenced by immunoSEQ multiplex PCR; TCRdb stores in-frame clones only, minus some. The table shows about 4,300 clones, with roughly 82% occurring only once. Sample: tumor tissue. All receptors come from a human donor with high-grade serous ovarian cancer. Both conserved end residues are part of each CDR3. The D gene is left open where the match is weak.

.,TRBJ1-2,TRBV7-8,CASSLGRFVYGYTF,TGTGCCAGCAGCTTGGGACGCTTCGTCTATGGCTACACCTTC
.,TRBJ2-6,TRBV9,CASSDLISGANVLTF,TGTGCCAGCAGCGACTTGATCTCTGGGGCCAACGTCCTGACTTTC
TRBD2,TRBJ2-5,TRBV5-4,CASSPSGGGGVETQYF,TGTGCCAGCAGCCCCTCGGGGGGGGGAGGGGTAGAGACCCAGTACTTC
TRBD1,TRBJ1-6,TRBV11-1,CAGSRQGDHSPLHF,TGTGCCGGCAGCCGACAGGGAGACCATTCACCCCTCCACTTT
.,TRBJ1-1,TRBV4-1,CASSQDGAAGRGEAFF,TGCGCCAGCAGCCAAGACGGGGCGGCCGGGAGAGGTGAAGCTTTCTTT
TRBD2,TRBJ2-3,TRBV30,CAWSVGTSGFTDTQYF,TGTGCCTGGAGTGTGGGGACTAGCGGATTCACAGATACGCAGTATTTT
.,TRBJ2-3,TRBV21-1,CASSKQSAGGTDTQYF,TGTGCCAGCAGCAAACAGTCAGCGGGGGGCACAGATACGCAGTATTTT
.,TRBJ2-5,TRBV4-3,CASSQEVGGARGTQYF,TGCGCCAGCAGCCAAGAAGTTGGTGGGGCCCGGGGGACCCAGTACTTC
TRBD2,TRBJ2-2,TRBV7-6,CASSLRLAANTGELFF,TGTGCCAGCAGCCTTCGACTAGCAGCGAACACCGGGGAGCTGTTTTTT
.,TRBJ2-3,TRBV10-3,CATTGSGTDTQYF,TGTGCCACGACAGGATCTGGCACAGATACGCAGTATTTT
TRBD2,TRBJ2-2,TRBV9,CASSGLAGAYTGELFF,TGTGCCAGCAGCGGTCTAGCGGGGGCGTACACCGGGGAGCTGTTTTTT
.,TRBJ1-5,TRBV19,CASSKQVYSNQPQHF,TGTGCCAGTAGTAAACAGGTCTATAGCAATCAGCCCCAGCATTTT
.,TRBJ2-7,TRBV2,CATRGSSYEQYF,TGTGCCACCCGCGGGTCCTCCTACGAGCAGTACTTC
TRBD2,TRBJ2-1,TRBV14,CASSQNRLAGDVFF,TGTGCCAGCAGCCAAAACCGACTAGCGGGAGACGTGTTCTTC
TRBD1,TRBJ1-2,TRBV18,CASGTAHPNYGYTF,TGTGCCAGCGGGACAGCACACCCTAACTATGGCTACACCTTC
TRBD1,TRBJ2-7,TRBV4-1,CASSRPTGDFTHEQYF,TGCGCCAGCAGCCGCCCCACAGGGGATTTCACCCACGAGCAGTACTTC
.,TRBJ2-1,TRBV28,CASSPFGGPLGGEQFF,TGTGCCAGCAGTCCATTCGGGGGGCCCCTTGGCGGTGAGCAGTTCTTC
.,TRBJ1-2,TRBV30,CAWSVAGIIGLANYGYTF,TGTGCCTGGAGTGTGGCAGGAATCATTGGACTAGCTAACTATGGCTACACCTTC
TRBD2,TRBJ2-5,TRBV2,CASTGERGGGGTQYF,TGTGCCAGCACTGGGGAGCGGGGGGGCGGAGGGACCCAGTACTTC
.,TRBJ1-5,TRBV19,CASTSTGGQPQHF,TGTGCCAGTACCTCGACAGGAGGCCAGCCCCAGCATTTT
TRBD1,TRBJ1-5,TRBV6-6,CASSYQGGGNQPQHF,TGTGCCAGCAGTTACCAAGGGGGCGGGAATCAGCCCCAGCATTTT
.,TRBJ1-3,TRBV7-2,CASSTDSRTGNTIYF,TGTGCCAGCAGCACTGACAGTCGTACTGGAAACACCATATATTTT
.,TRBJ1-5,TRBV30,CAWSGVLGNQPQHF,TGTGCCTGGAGTGGGGTTCTAGGCAATCAGCCCCAGCATTTT
.,TRBJ2-7,TRBV6-1,CASSPRDGYEQYF,TGTGCCAGCAGCCCCCGGGACGGCTACGAGCAGTACTTC
TRBD1,TRBJ2-1,TRBV4-1,CASSPRTGLINEQFF,TGCGCCAGCAGCCCCAGGACAGGTCTGATCAATGAGCAGTTCTTC
.,TRBJ2-2,TRBV7-2,CASSFGQNTGELFF,TGTGCCAGCAGCTTTGGACAGAACACCGGGGAGCTGTTTTTT
.,TRBJ2-7,TRBV4-3,CASSQGMGYEQYF,TGCGCCAGCAGCCAGGGGATGGGGTACGAGCAGTACTTC
TRBD1,TRBJ1-2,TRBV5-4,CASSQGQGADYGYTF,TGTGCCAGCAGCCAGGGACAGGGGGCGGACTATGGCTACACCTTC
.,TRBJ2-7,TRBV5-4,CASSLDHSAYEQYF,TGTGCCAGCAGCTTGGACCACAGCGCCTACGAGCAGTACTTC
.,TRBJ1-1,TRBV6-1,CATADGLNTEAFF,TGTGCCACCGCGGACGGCCTGAACACTGAAGCTTTCTTT
.,TRBJ2-5,TRBV27,CASSLGQLGTQYF,TGTGCCAGCAGTTTAGGCCAGCTCGGGACCCAGTACTTC